This TCR beta chain is from a study of OX40 agonist ivuxolimab in advanced cancers. About the study: Patients were under 90% male with ages about 20 to 79, mean about 60. Partial responses, seen in three patients, involved one hepatocellular carcinoma and two cutaneous melanomas. Study-wide results and caveats: The CD4+ and CD8+ T cells in the blood had expanded clonally by week 6 at 0.1 to 3.0 mg/kg. Among some nonresponders, normalized T-cell clonal expansion was also low.

As concerns this clone: The target antigen is unknown.

This CDR3 region has 15 residues. Trimming pared 8 bases from V and 0 bases from J, leaving 15 bases between. Germline V CDR1 and CDR2: SEHNR, FQNEAQ (reference sequence). The assay was immunoSEQ multiplex PCR, and TCRdb's table has in-frame clones only and misses some. The sample lists 15,000 to 20,000 clones, 80% to 90% seen once, with approximately 67% in the top ten. This sequence joins TRBV7-9 and TRBJ2-3; no firm D call. Sequenced material: CD4+ or CD8+ T cells sorted from blood, taken in a trial of the OX40 agonist ivuxolimab. The receptor comes from an adult with an advanced solid tumor such as melanoma, head and neck, liver or kidney cancer. The CDR3 coding sequence is TGTGCCAGCCATATTGCAGCCTCTAGCACAGATACGCAGTATTTT. It is translated as CASHIAASSTDTQYF.